This T cell receptor beta chain is drawn from a study of prognosis after radiotherapy for stage I lung cancer. As for the study in general: The tumor diagnosis was squamous cell carcinoma for about 7 patients and adenocarcinoma for approximately 12.

Two-round multiplex PCR on genomic DNA was the method by which TCR beta CDR3 was amplified. Primers specific to each TRBV and TRBJ gene drove first-round PCR. TCRdb passed the multiplex PCR reads through MiXCR, listing each CDR3 protein once. The table shows just over 30,000 distinct CDR3 sequences, with about 32% occurring only once. Study-wide findings and caveats: In the expanded TCR clones, tumor specificity was not determined. Median unique TCR clones dropped from around 10,000 to 6,500 after stereotactic body radiation therapy.

The CDR3 has 13 amino acids. From germline, CDR1 is SEHNR and CDR2 FQNEAQ (reference sequence). With 1 base removed from V and 6 bases from J, the gap between germline ends came to 7 bases. This clonotype showed up many times. Its antigen is not known. This TCR came from a donor at least 50 years old with non-small cell lung cancer. Sample: PBMCs, taken before or after stereotactic body radiation therapy (not recorded which). The chain recombines TRBV7-9 with TRBJ1-5; D unresolved. CDR3 sequence (DNA): TGTGCCAGCAGCTTAGTCGGGTCTCAGCCCCAGCATTTT. This codes for CASSLVGSQPQHF.